The rows below give T cell receptor beta chains drawn from one sample of a study of blood T cell repertoires in COVID-19. Here immunoSEQ multiplex PCR was the method, and the copy in TCRdb shows in-frame clones only, minus some. The data contain approximately 100,000 clones, more than 80% of them singletons. Specimen: peripheral blood. The source of these receptors is a woman aged 60 to 75 with acute or convalescent COVID-19. Each CDR3 is given without its conserved first and last residue.

>TRBV5-1|TRBJ1-2|15
ASSLAPTGGAGYGYT
>TRBV3-1/TRBV3-2|TRBJ2-1|14
ASSQDAGLPYNEQF
>TRBV12-5|TRBJ2-1|17
ASGLVGSTRGGPYNEQF
>TRBV7-9|TRBJ2-1|13
ASSFSGLAGDEQF
>TRBV28|TRBJ1-6|11
ASSLRSDSPLH
>TRBV18|TRBJ1-1|14
ASSPSGGRMNTEAF
>TRBV6-5|TRBJ1-6|12
ASSLATVNSPLH
>TRBV19|TRBJ2-3|13
ASSGAGENTDTQY
>TRBV5-1|TRBJ2-7|13
ASSFQGGTAGEQY
>TRBV6-5|TRBJ2-7|11
ASSRLYSYEQY
>TRBV2|TRBJ2-6|11
ASRAWGANVLT
>TRBV3-1/TRBV3-2|TRBJ2-2|12
ASSPRDRAGELF
>TRBV21-1|TRBJ2-1|15
ASSNSSGGTINNEQF
>TRBV5-1|TRBJ2-3|15
ASSLVPGLAGSDTQY
>TRBV20-1|TRBJ1-6|9
SAGGNSPLH
>TRBV9|TRBJ2-5|13
ASSVTGTYQETQY
>TRBV5-4|TRBJ2-2|15
ASSGKAGGLNTGELF
>TRBV3-1/TRBV3-2|TRBJ1-2|13
ASSQEWLFNYGYT
>TRBV18|TRBJ2-5|14
ASSPRLAGREETQY
>TRBV28|TRBJ1-5|13
ASSLRQGRNQPQH
>TRBV5-4|TRBJ2-7|12
ASSLAGGPREQY
>TRBV3-1/TRBV3-2|TRBJ1-2|13
ASSQGQGVHYGYT
>TRBV19|TRBJ2-7|11
ASSRDSGYEQY
>TRBV2|TRBJ2-7|12
ASSRDSASYEQY
>TRBV18|TRBJ1-2|11
ASSPLGASGYT
>TRBV5-1|TRBJ2-2|12
ASSWATNTGELF